The 13 T cell receptor beta chains in this list originate from one sample, sequenced in a study of regulatory T cells in long-lasting Graves disease. HTBI primers from iRepertoire and Arm-PCR of CDR3 regions yielded the TCR beta libraries. TCRdb passed the multiplex PCR reads through MiXCR, listing each CDR3 protein once. Here the sample spans 350,000 to 500,000 distinct CDR3 sequences, around 17% being singletons. Stated time point: newly diagnosed GD, antithyroid drugs for less than 3 months. PBMCs provided the RNA from which the TCR library was made. This same sample was also part of a study on T cells in Graves' hyperthyroidism and ophthalmopathy.

This specimen consisted of peripheral blood mononuclear cells (PBMCs), obtained at new diagnosis, from a patient treated with antithyroid drugs. These receptors were collected from a woman aged 18-35 years with Graves disease.

This sequence joins TRBV9 and TRBJ1-6; D unresolved. The CDR3 spans 14 residues. Trimming stripped 0 bases from V and 7 bases from J, with 8 bases between. Looked up from germline, CDR1 is SGDLS and CDR2 is YYNGEE. In DNA, the CDR3 is TGTGCCAGCAGCGTAGCTTTAGGGAATTCACCCCTCCACTTT. This sequence encodes CASSVALGNSPLHF.

The chain joins TRBV5-1 to TRBJ2-5; 12 bases are shared with TRBD2. The length of the CDR3 is 17 residues. CDR1 SGHRS and CDR2 YFSETQ come from the germline V gene. With 3 bases clipped from V and 2 bases from J, the junction kept 8 bases outside the gene matches. CDR3 region: CASSSELAGGAQETQYF. In nucleotides, the CDR3 is TGCGCCAGCAGCTCCGAACTAGCGGGAGGAGCGCAAGAGACCCAGTACTTC.

This clonotype was detected ten times or more. V usage is TRBV7-2 and J usage is TRBJ1-1; D unresolved. The germline CDR1 and CDR2 sequences are SGHTA and FQGNSA. The length of the CDR3 is 13 residues. Trimming removed 5 bases from V and 3 bases from J, with 10 bases in between. The CDR3 DNA reads as TGTGCCAGCAGCCCTCGGCCGGACACTGAAGCTTTCTTT. Its translation is CASSPRPDTEAFF.

This clonotype occurred a few times. The chain carries TRBV9 and TRBJ1-1, with D unclear. This CDR3 contains 15 residues. Germline lookup yields CDR1 SGDLS and CDR2 YYNGEE. The germline V and J ends were trimmed by 0 bases and 1 base, with 10 bases remaining between them. CDR3 DNA sequence: TGTGCCAGCAGCGTAGAAGTCAGGCCGAACACTGAAGCTTTCTTT. Protein: CASSVEVRPNTEAFF.

This clonotype was detected ten times or more. The V gene is TRBV6-2 or TRBV6-3, the J gene TRBJ2-5; D ambiguous. V gave up 2 bases and J gave up 2 bases, with 9 bases separating them. Germline loops: CDR1 MNHEY, CDR2 SVGEGT. This CDR3 contains 14 residues. The CDR3 DNA follows: TGTGCCAGCAGTTACAAACTTCTTCAAGAGACCCAGTACTTC. It encodes CASSYKLLQETQYF.

This clonotype was found a few times. This rearrangement joins TRBV18 to TRBJ2-2, with 9 nucleotides matching TRBD2. Per the germline V gene, CDR1 is KGHSH and CDR2 is LQKENI. V shed 2 bases, J shed 3 bases, and the junction held 7 bases outside the gene matches. This CDR3 is 17 amino acids long. The CDR3 loop is CASSPRVRTSDTGELFF. The CDR3 DNA reads as TGTGCCAGCTCACCAAGGGTTCGGACTAGCGACACCGGGGAGCTGTTTTTT.

This clonotype was observed many times. The chain recombines TRBV6-1 with TRBJ2-1; TRBD2 matches 7 bases. This CDR3 spans 14 amino acids. The V gene's germline CDR1 is MNHNS and CDR2 SASEGT. The V gene end was trimmed by 1 base and the J gene end by 9 bases; junction bases not matched to a gene: 6. CDR3 DNA: TGTGCCAGCAGTGAAGGAGAAGCGGGAAGTGAGCAGTTCTTC. Translated, it gives CASSEGEAGSEQFF.

This clonotype was seen ten or more times. The chain uses TRBV2 and TRBJ1-3; D ambiguous. Germline V gene data show CDR1 as SNHLY and CDR2 as FYNNEI. Trimming pared 6 bases from V and 0 bases from J, leaving 12 bases between. CDR3 length: 15 amino acids. CDR3 sequence (DNA): TGTGCCAGCAGAAGATACACCTTCTCTGGAAACACCATATATTTT. Translation: CASRRYTFSGNTIYF.

In its sample, this clonotype was seen a few times. V gene TRBV11-2 combines with J gene TRBJ2-6, with 12 bases that match TRBD1. V gave up 5 bases and J gave up 3 bases; unmatched junction bases: 5. The CDR3 contains 17 residues. Germline V lookup: CDR1 SGHAT, CDR2 FQNNGV. The CDR3 DNA reads TGTGCCAGCAGCGCCGGGACAGGGGGCCTTGGGGCCAACGTCCTGACTTTC. Encoded protein: CASSAGTGGLGANVLTF.

This clonotype was seen a handful of times. V usage is TRBV29-1 and J usage is TRBJ1-2; D remains unclear. Trimming pared 5 bases from V and 5 bases from J, leaving 15 bases between. The CDR3 spans 13 residues. Germline V gives CDR1 SQVTM, CDR2 ANQGSEA. The CDR3 DNA reads TGCAGCGTTTGGATGGGGAATGAGTATGGCTACACCTTC. It codes for CSVWMGNEYGYTF.

This clonotype was seen at least ten times. This chain links TRBV6-5 with TRBJ2-7; D is unresolved. The CDR3 covers 15 residues. Germline V CDR1 and CDR2: MNHEY, SVGAGI. V lost 0 bases and J 3 bases, leaving 12 bases between the germline ends. The CDR3 region is CASSYSRLEVYEQYF. DNA for the CDR3: TGTGCCAGCAGTTACTCCAGACTGGAAGTCTACGAGCAGTACTTC.

This clonotype came up many times. The chain is built from TRBV20-1 and TRBJ2-5; no definite D call. Trimming removed 4 bases at V and 4 bases at J, with 4 bases between. The CDR3 loop spans 10 amino acids. Germline CDR1 and CDR2: DFQATT and SNEGSKA (reference sequence). CDR3: CSANRETQYF. The CDR3 DNA sequence: TGCAGTGCTAACCGAGAGACCCAGTACTTC.

The genes are TRBV9 and TRBJ2-1; 7 bases are a match to TRBD2. V dropped 3 bases and J dropped 3; count of bases not matched to a gene: 9. CDR3 length: 16 amino acids. Looked up from germline, CDR1 is SGDLS and CDR2 is YYNGEE. DNA of the CDR3: TGTGCCAGCAGCGCCCCATCCGCGGGAGTCTACAATGAGCAGTTCTTC. Translating it yields CASSAPSAGVYNEQFF. Supplemented by reference TRBV9 and TRBJ2-1, the full variable domain reads DSGVTQTPKHLITATGQRVTLRCSPRSGDLSVYWYQQSLDQGLQFLIQYYNGEERAKGNILERFSAQQFPDLHSELNLSSLELGDSALYFCASSAPSAGVYNEQFFGPGTRLTVL.